This TCR beta chain was identified during a study of blood T cell repertoires in COVID-19. Study-wide background: Nucleic acid was either cDNA or gDNA, and it came from T cells, B-cell-depleted T cells, or PBMCs.

This clone has only one observation. Germline-derived CDR1 and CDR2 are SGHNT and YENEEA. The CDR3 length is 18 residues. Unmatched junction bases numbered 11, after V lost 1 base and J lost 2 bases. Method: immunoSEQ multiplex PCR; TCRdb's copy keeps in-frame clones and lacks some. The table has roughly 150,000 clones, around 88% seen once. Sequenced sample: peripheral blood. The chain links TRBV11-3 to TRBJ2-7, with TRBD2 matching 10 bases. This TCR came from a human donor in a cohort sampled during active COVID-19. In DNA, the CDR3 is TGTGCCAGCAGCTTAGTTATTTCCGGACTAGCGGCCACCTACGAGCAGTACTTC. Amino acids: CASSLVISGLAATYEQYF.